This T cell receptor (beta chain) was recovered during a study of blood T cell repertoires in COVID-19. Overall study context: Italy, Spain and the United States were the sources of the convalescent and acute COVID-19 samples. From T cells, B-cell-depleted T cells, or PBMCs came the material, which was cDNA or gDNA.

As originally analysed: Reference gene primer amplification in the assay estimated nucleated cell counts. Only in-frame clones appear in the TCRdb table, and some are missing; sequencing was by immunoSEQ multiplex PCR. Clone size and the V and J calls come from that table; the DNA yielded D and trimming. The table lists tens of thousands of clones, 80% to 90% of them singletons. CDR3 length: 15 residues. The germline CDR1 and CDR2 sequences are SGHRS and YFSETQ. Losses at the gene ends were 0 bases for V and 1 base for J; bases not matched to a gene: 3. This TCR derives from a man aged 40-50 years with acute or convalescent COVID-19. Source material: peripheral blood. This sequence joins TRBV5-1 and TRBJ1-2; 7 positions match TRBD1. CDR3 in amino acids: CASSLEGGGNYGYTF. The CDR3 coding sequence is TGCGCCAGCAGCTTGGAAGGGGGCGGTAACTATGGCTACACCTTC.